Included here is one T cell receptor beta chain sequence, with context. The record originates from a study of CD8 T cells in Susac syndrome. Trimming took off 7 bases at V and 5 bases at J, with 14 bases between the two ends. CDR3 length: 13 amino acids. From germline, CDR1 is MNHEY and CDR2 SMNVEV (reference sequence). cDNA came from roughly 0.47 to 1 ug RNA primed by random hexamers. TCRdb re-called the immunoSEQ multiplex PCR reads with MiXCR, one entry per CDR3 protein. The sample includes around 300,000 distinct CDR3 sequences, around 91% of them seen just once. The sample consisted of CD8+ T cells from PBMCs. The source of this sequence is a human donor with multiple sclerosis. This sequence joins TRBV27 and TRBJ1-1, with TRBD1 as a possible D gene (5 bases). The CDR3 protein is CASNTLGGTEAFF. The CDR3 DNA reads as TGTGCCAGCAACACCTTGGGGGGAACTGAAGCTTTCTTT.